In its sample, the clone carrying this TCR beta chain was seen a few times. Its antigen is still unknown. These data come from a study of blood T cells in healthy people across ages. Study-wide points: Samples with more naive T cells showed higher observed beta diversity. Long-lived donors had more naive CD4+ cells and higher diversity than aged donors.

The study drew donors from healthy Caucasian individuals in Russia aged about 6 to 90. Roughly 9 milliliters of peripheral blood were drawn from each donor. Together with a sample-barcoded 5' primer, a J-beta primer mix was included in a second PCR lasting roughly 6 to 12 cycles. TCRdb redid the calling of the 5' RACE reads with MiXCR, one entry per CDR3 protein. In the table there are roughly 1.5 million distinct CDR3 sequences, less than 45% of which are singletons. J was trimmed by 5 bases and V by 3 bases; bases with no gene match: 12. The CDR3 is 16 residues long. This TCR derives from a woman aged 18-29 years in good health. The chain carries TRBV12-3 or TRBV12-4 and TRBJ2-5; 7 nucleotides align to TRBD1. Sequencing was carried out using blood. CDR3 region: CASSFGRGSVYETQYF. As DNA, the CDR3 is TGTGCCAGCAGTTTTGGCAGGGGGTCAGTGTATGAGACCCAGTACTTC.